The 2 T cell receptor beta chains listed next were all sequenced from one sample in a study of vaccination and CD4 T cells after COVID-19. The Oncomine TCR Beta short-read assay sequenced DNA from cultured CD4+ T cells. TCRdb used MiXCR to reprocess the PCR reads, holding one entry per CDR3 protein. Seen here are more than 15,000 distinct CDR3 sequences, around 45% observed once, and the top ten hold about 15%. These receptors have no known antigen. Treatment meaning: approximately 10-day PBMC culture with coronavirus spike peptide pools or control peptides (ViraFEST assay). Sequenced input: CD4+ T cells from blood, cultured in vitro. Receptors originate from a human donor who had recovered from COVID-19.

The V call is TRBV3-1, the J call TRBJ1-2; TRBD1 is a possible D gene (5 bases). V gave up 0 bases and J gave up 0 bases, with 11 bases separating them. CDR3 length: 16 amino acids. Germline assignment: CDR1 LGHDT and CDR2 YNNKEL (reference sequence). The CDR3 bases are TGTGCCAGCAGCCAAGATGGGGGGAGGACTAACTATGGCTACACCTTC. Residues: CASSQDGGRTNYGYTF.

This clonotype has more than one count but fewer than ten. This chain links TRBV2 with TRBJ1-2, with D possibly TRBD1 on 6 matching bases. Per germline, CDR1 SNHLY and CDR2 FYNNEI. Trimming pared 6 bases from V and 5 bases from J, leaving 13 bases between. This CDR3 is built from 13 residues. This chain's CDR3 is CASSRDINYGYTF. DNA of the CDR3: TGTGCCAGCAGCAGGGACATTAATTATGGCTACACCTTC.